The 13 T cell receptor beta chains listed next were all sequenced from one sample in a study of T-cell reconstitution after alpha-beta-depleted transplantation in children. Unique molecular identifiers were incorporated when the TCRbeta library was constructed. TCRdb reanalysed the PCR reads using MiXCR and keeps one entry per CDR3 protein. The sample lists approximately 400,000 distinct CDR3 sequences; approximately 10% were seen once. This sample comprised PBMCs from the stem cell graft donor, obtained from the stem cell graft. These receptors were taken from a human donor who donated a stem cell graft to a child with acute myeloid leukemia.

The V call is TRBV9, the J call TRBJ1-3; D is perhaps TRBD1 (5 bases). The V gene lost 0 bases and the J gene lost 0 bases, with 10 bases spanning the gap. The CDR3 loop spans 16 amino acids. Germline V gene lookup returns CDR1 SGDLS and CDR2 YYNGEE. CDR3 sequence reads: CASSVAGVHSGNTIYF. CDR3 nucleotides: TGTGCCAGCAGCGTAGCGGGGGTCCACTCTGGAAACACCATATATTTT. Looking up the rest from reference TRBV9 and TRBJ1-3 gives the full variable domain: DSGVTQTPKHLITATGQRVTLRCSPRSGDLSVYWYQQSLDQGLQFLIQYYNGEERAKGNILERFSAQQFPDLHSELNLSSLELGDSALYFCASSVAGVHSGNTIYFGEGSWLTVV.

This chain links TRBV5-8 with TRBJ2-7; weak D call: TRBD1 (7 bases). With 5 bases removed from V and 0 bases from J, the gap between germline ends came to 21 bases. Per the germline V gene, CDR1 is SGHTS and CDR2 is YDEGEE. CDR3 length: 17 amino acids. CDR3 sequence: CASRSGGGQSSSYEQYV. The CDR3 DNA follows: TGTGCCAGCAGATCTGGAGGGGGACAGTCCAGCTCCTACGAGCAGTACGTC.

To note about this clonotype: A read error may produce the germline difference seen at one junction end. As DNA, the CDR3 is TGTGCCATCAGTGACGCCGCGCGGACAGGGGACTACGGCTACACCTTC. Translation gives CAISDAARTGDYGYTF. This chain joins TRBV10-3 and TRBJ1-2; 9 nucleotides line up with TRBD1. The germline V gene has CDR1 ENHRY and CDR2 SYGVKD. The CDR3 is 16 amino acids.

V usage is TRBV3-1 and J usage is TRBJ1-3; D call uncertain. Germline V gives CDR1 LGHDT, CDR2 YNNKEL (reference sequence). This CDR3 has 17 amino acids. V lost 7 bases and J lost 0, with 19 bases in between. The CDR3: CASKNRRSDISGNTIYF. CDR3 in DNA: TGTGCCAGCAAAAACCGGCGGAGTGACATCTCTGGAAACACCATATATTTT.

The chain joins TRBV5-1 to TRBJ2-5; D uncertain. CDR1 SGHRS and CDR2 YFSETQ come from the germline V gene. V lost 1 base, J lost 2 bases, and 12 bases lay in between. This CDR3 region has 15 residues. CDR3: CASSLTATSQETQYF. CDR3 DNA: TGCGCCAGCAGCTTGACGGCTACCTCTCAAGAGACCCAGTACTTC.

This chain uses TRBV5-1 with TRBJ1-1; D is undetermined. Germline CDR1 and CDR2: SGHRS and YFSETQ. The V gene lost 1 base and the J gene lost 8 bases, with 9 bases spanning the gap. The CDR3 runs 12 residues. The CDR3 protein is CASSLMGAEAFF. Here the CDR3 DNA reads TGCGCCAGCAGCTTGATGGGCGCCGAAGCTTTCTTT.

CDR3 in DNA: TGCGCCAGCAGCTTTCCCCCCGGGGGAACAGATACGCAGTATTTT. This encodes CASSFPPGGTDTQYF. This chain links TRBV5-1 with TRBJ2-3, with D perhaps matching TRBD2 (6 bases). The V end lost 2 bases, the J end lost 3 bases, and 13 bases lay between the germline ends. The CDR3 consists of 15 residues. The V gene's germline CDR1 is SGHRS and CDR2 YFSETQ.

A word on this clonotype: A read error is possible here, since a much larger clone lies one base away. The CDR3 DNA follows: TGTGCCAGCGGCGGGGGACTAGGGAGAGAGCAGTTCTTC. It codes for CASGGGLGREQFF. The chain recombines TRBV5-6 with TRBJ2-1, with 8 bases matching TRBD2. Losses at the gene ends were 7 bases for V and 10 bases for J; bases not matched to a gene: 10. This CDR3 has 13 amino acids. CDR1 SGHDT and CDR2 YYEEEE come from the germline V gene.

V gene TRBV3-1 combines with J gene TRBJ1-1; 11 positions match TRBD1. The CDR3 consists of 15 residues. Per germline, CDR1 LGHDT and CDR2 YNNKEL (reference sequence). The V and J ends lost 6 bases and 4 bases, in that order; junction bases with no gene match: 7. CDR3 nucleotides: TGTGCCAGCAGATATTCCGGGACAGGGGGCACTGAAGCTTTCTTT. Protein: CASRYSGTGGTEAFF.

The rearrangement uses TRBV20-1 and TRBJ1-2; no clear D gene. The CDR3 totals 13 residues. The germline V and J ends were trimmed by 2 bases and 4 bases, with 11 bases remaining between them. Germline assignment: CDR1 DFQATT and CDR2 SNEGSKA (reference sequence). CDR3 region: CSARTGVGYGYTF. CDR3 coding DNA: TGCAGTGCTAGAACCGGGGTAGGCTATGGCTACACCTTC.

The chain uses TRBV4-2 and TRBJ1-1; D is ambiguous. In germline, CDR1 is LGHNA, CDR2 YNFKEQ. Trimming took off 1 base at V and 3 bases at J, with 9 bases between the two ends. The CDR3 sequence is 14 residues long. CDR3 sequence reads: CASSQGALDTEAFF. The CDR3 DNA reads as TGTGCCAGCAGCCAAGGAGCTCTGGACACTGAAGCTTTCTTT.

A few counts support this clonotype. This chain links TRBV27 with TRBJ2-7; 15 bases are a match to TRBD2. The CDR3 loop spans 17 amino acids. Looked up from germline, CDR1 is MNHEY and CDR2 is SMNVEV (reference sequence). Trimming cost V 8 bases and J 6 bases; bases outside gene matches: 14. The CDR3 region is CASGNIGLAGGPLEQYF. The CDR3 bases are TGTGCCAGCGGAAACATCGGACTAGCGGGAGGGCCCCTCGAGCAGTACTTC.

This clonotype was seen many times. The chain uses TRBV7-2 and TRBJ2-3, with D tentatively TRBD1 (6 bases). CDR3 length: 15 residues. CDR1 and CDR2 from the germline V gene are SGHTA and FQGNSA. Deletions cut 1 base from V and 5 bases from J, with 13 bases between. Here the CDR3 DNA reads TGTGCCAGCAGCTTAGTCGTGGGGGCTGGAGATACGCAGTATTTT. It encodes CASSLVVGAGDTQYF.